The present T cell receptor beta chain was sequenced within a study of cytomegalovirus exposure and HLA in healthy donors. Whole-study findings and limits: In a later analysis, productive TCRs from donors in an Asian-associated ancestry cluster reportedly carried fewer N-insertions than the cohort mean. The authors confirmed in vitro that a few CMV-associated chains were specific for CMV antigens.

Trimming removed 2 bases from V and 2 bases from J; junction bases left unmatched: 6. The CDR3 extends over 17 amino acids. Germline CDR1 and CDR2: KGHSH and LQKENI. About this clone itself: What it binds is not known.

Primers for the PCR totalled 60 Vbeta and 13 Jbeta. Assay used: immunoSEQ multiplex PCR; TCRdb lists only in-frame clones, some missing. This sample carries some 120,000 clones, around 75% of them seen once, and the ten largest clones take around 0.9%. Specimen: PBMCs. The sequence came from a woman aged 25 to 45 in good health and CMV-seronegative. The chain is built from TRBV18 and TRBJ1-5, with 10 bases fitting TRBD1. CDR3 in amino acids: CASSPRLGTGGNQPQHF. The CDR3, as DNA: TGTGCCAGCTCACCAAGATTAGGGACAGGGGGCAATCAGCCCCAGCATTTT.